The present entry profiles one TCR beta chain with its context. No antigen is known for it. The entry originates in a study of STAT3 mutations in large granular lymphocyte leukemia. Overall study: Roughly half of the longitudinally sequenced T-LGLL patients carried detectable canonical activating STAT3 mutations.

Overall study findings and caveats: Some patients had persisting codominant clonotypes that could mask small clones. Clonal expansion was inferred from samples taken at other timepoints. All newly emerging clones after therapy were STAT3 wild type. In T-cell large granular lymphocyte leukemia, about half of patients showed multiple immunodominant subclonotypes.

Germline CDR1 and CDR2: SGHNT and YYREEE (reference sequence). The CDR3 runs to 13 residues. Trimming cost V 4 bases and J 7 bases, with 14 bases left between them. TCRdb's copy holds only in-frame clones and misses some; the assay was immunoSEQ multiplex PCR. The repertoire includes 1,500 to 2,500 clones, roughly 60% of them detected once, and roughly 56% sits in the top ten. Sample: peripheral blood mononuclear cells. This chain uses TRBV5-4 with TRBJ1-1, with a tentative D call TRBD1 (5 bases). The sequence came from a man aged 50-60 years with T-cell large granular lymphocyte leukemia. Some clones in this sample may be carry-over from other donors' samples. The CDR3 loop is CASSTVQGFEAFF. In DNA form, the CDR3 reads TGTGCCAGCAGCACCGTGCAGGGCTTTGAAGCTTTCTTT.